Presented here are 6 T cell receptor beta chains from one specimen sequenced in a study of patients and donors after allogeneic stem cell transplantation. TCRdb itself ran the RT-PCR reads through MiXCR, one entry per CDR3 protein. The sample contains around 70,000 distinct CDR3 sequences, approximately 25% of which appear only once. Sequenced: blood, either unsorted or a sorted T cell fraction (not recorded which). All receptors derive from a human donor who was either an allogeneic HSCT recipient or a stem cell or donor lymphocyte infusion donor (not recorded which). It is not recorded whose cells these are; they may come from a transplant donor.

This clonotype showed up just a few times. In DNA form, the CDR3 reads TGTGCCAGCAGTTTTCACAAACGAGTCTATGGCTACACCTTC. Translating it yields CASSFHKRVYGYTF. The chain links TRBV12-3 or TRBV12-4 to TRBJ1-2; no definite D call. The CDR3 has 14 amino acids. Trimming took 3 bases from V and 4 from J, leaving 12 bases between them.

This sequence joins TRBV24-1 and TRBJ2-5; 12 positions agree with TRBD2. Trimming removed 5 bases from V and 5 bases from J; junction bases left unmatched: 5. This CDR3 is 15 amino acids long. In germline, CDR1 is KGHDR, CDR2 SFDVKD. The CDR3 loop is CATSVFLAGGETQYF. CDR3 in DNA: TGTGCCACCAGTGTCTTCCTAGCGGGAGGGGAGACCCAGTACTTC.

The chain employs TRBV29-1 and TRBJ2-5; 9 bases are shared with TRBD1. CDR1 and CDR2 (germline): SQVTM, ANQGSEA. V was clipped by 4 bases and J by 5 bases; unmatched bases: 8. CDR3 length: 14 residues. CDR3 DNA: TGCAGCGTTGTCGGGGGACAGGGAATGGAGACCCAGTACTTC. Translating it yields CSVVGGQGMETQYF. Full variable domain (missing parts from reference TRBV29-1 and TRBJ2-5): SAVISQKPSRDICQRGTSLTIQCQVDSQVTMMFWYRQQPGQSLTLIATANQGSEATYESGFVIDKFPISRPNLTFSTLTVSNMSPEDSSIYLCSVVGGQGMETQYFGPGTRLLVL.

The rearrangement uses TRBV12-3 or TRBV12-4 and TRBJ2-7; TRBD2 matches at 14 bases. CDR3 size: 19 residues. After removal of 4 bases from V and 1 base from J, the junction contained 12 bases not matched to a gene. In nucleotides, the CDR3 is TGTGCCAGCAGTTCCCCGGGACTAGCGGGAGTATGGCCATCCTACGAGCAGTACTTC. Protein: CASSSPGLAGVWPSYEQYF.

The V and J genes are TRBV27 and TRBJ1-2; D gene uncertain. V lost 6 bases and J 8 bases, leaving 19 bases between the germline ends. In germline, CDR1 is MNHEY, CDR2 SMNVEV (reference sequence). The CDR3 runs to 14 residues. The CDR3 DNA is TGTGCCAGCAGCACTAGGTCAGTCGACGGCGGCTACACCTTC. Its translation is CASSTRSVDGGYTF.

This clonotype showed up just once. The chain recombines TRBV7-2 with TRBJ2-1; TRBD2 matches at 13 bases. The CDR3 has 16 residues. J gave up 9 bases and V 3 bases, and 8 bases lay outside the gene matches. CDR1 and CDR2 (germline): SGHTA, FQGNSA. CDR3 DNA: TGTGCCAGCAGCTTGAGACTAGCGGGGGGCCCGAGTGAGCAGTTCTTC. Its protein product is CASSLRLAGGPSEQFF.